Each of the 26 T cell receptor beta chains below was sequenced from the same sample in a study of blood T cell repertoires in COVID-19. Some clones are missing from TCRdb's copy, which holds only in-frame ones; the method was immunoSEQ multiplex PCR. This table has around 130,000 clones, approximately 85% appearing once. Sequencing was carried out using peripheral blood. These TCRs come from a man in his forties or fifties with acute or convalescent COVID-19.

The rearrangement joins TRBV28 to TRBJ1-6, with 10 bases fitting TRBD1. Trimming at V came to 5 bases and at J to 8 bases, leaving 6 bases not matched to a gene. The germline V gene encodes CDR1 MDHEN and CDR2 SYDVKM. The CDR3 sequence is 15 residues long. CDR3 amino acids: CASSRGGQGYSPLHF. The CDR3 bases are TGTGCCAGCAGTCGGGGGGGACAGGGGTATTCACCCCTCCACTTT.

The V and J genes are TRBV7-3 and TRBJ2-5, with TRBD1 matching over 8 bases. The germline CDR1 and CDR2 sequences are SGHTA and FQGTGA. V trimming: 3 bases; J trimming: 5 bases; junction bases outside the gene matches: 8. This CDR3 spans 15 amino acids. In DNA, the CDR3 is TGTGCCAGCAGCTTTACAGGGGGAATGTTGGAGACCCAGTACTTC. Its translation: CASSFTGGMLETQYF.

This rearrangement joins TRBV14 to TRBJ1-4; TRBD1 is a possible D gene (5 bases). V was shortened by 3 bases and J by 7 bases, with 18 bases between the two germline ends. This CDR3 spans 16 amino acids. Germline V gene lookup returns CDR1 SGHDN and CDR2 FVKESK. The CDR3 protein is CASSHPTSPQGEKLFF. Here the CDR3 DNA reads TGTGCCAGCAGCCACCCGACATCGCCGCAGGGTGAAAAACTGTTTTTT.

CDR3 bases: TGTGCCAGCAGCCTCCAGGCGGGGTTGGGCTACACCTTC. Its translation is CASSLQAGLGYTF. This sequence joins TRBV11-2 and TRBJ1-2; D gene unclear. Trimming left V 5 bases short and J 8 bases short, with 15 bases between. Germline loops: CDR1 SGHAT, CDR2 FQNNGV. The CDR3 runs to 13 residues.

This rearrangement joins TRBV3-1 (or the pseudogene TRBV3-2) to TRBJ2-7; a weak D match, TRBD2 (6 bases). The germline V and J ends were trimmed by 7 bases and 6 bases, with 13 bases remaining between them. Germline values: CDR1 LGHDT, CDR2 YNNKEL (reference sequence). The CDR3 length is 12 residues. The CDR3 DNA reads TGTGCCAGCACTCTGGAGGGCCGCGAGCAGTACTTC. Amino acid sequence: CASTLEGREQYF.

The J gene is TRBJ1-6, the V gene TRBV3-1 (or the pseudogene TRBV3-2); weak D call: TRBD1 (6 bases). Germline V gene sequence: CDR1 LGHDT, CDR2 YNNKEL (reference sequence). Trimming removed 2 bases at V and 6 bases at J, with 14 bases between. The CDR3 consists of 16 residues. CDR3 amino acids: CASSQRVTGINSPLHF. In nucleotides, the CDR3 is TGTGCCAGCAGCCAACGCGTCACAGGGATTAATTCACCCCTCCACTTT.

The chain uses TRBV4-2 and TRBJ2-7; 9 bases align to TRBD2. Germline V CDR1 and CDR2: LGHNA, YNFKEQ. This CDR3 spans 16 amino acids. Trimming cost V 1 base and J 2 bases; bases outside gene matches: 6. The CDR3 region has the DNA TGTGCCAGCAGCCAAGTAGCGGGAGTTCCCCCCTACGAGCAGTACTTC. Its protein is CASSQVAGVPPYEQYF.

This chain uses TRBV7-6 with TRBJ2-1, with D tentatively TRBD2 (5 bases). V lost 2 bases and J lost 9, with 20 bases in between. This CDR3 contains 16 residues. The V gene's germline CDR1 is SGHVS and CDR2 FNYEAQ. In DNA, the CDR3 is TGTGCCAGCAGCTTACTGCCCGGGGTAAACAATATTGAGCAGTTCTTC. Translation: CASSLLPGVNNIEQFF.

The V gene is TRBV19, the J gene TRBJ2-7; D perhaps matches TRBD2 (6 bases). This CDR3 contains 13 residues. CDR1 and CDR2 from the germline V gene are LNHDA and SQIVND (reference sequence). Trimming shortened V by 3 bases and J by 6 bases, and 12 bases separated the two germline ends. The CDR3 reads CASSMVGGSEQYF. The CDR3 region has the DNA TGTGCCAGTAGTATGGTGGGGGGTTCCGAGCAGTACTTC.

The CDR3 spells CASTSNSYNEQFF. CDR3 bases: TGTGCCAGCACCAGTAACTCCTACAATGAGCAGTTCTTC. The rearrangement joins TRBV6-5 to TRBJ2-1, with D unclear. The CDR3 has 13 amino acids. Germline CDR1 MNHEY, CDR2 SVGAGI. Trimming removed 7 bases from V and 0 bases from J, with 7 bases in between.

The chain is built from TRBV3-1 (or the pseudogene TRBV3-2) and TRBJ2-1; 13 nucleotides match TRBD2. The trim removed 2 bases at V and 8 bases at J, leaving 6 bases unmatched. The CDR3 contains 16 residues. CDR1 and CDR2 from the germline V gene are LGHDT and YNNKEL (reference sequence). This CDR3 reads CASSQSTSGGSDEQFF. In DNA form, the CDR3 reads TGTGCCAGCAGCCAATCGACTAGCGGGGGGTCAGATGAGCAGTTCTTC.

The chain couples TRBV7-3 to TRBJ2-6; D is ambiguous. The CDR3 extends over 15 amino acids. Trimming pared 0 bases from V and 0 bases from J, leaving 3 bases between. Germline CDR1 and CDR2: SGHTA and FQGTGA. CDR3 DNA: TGTGCCAGCAGCTTAACCCGCTCTGGGGCCAACGTCCTGACTTTC. This sequence encodes CASSLTRSGANVLTF.

The chain employs TRBV18 and TRBJ1-2, with unresolved D. The CDR3 is 15 amino acids. Trimming took 4 bases from V and 2 from J, leaving 14 bases between them. Germline CDR1 KGHSH, CDR2 LQKENI. The CDR3 spells CASSRGEIRNYGYTF. CDR3 coding DNA: TGTGCCAGCTCACGCGGGGAGATTAGGAACTATGGCTACACCTTC.

The chain combines TRBV27 with TRBJ2-7; TRBD2 matches 7 bases. From germline, CDR1 is MNHEY and CDR2 SMNVEV (reference sequence). The CDR3 runs to 16 residues. The ends lost 1 base at V and 2 bases at J; junction bases unmatched: 8. This CDR3 reads CASSLLLTSNAYEQYF. The DNA for the CDR3 is TGTGCCAGCAGTTTATTACTGACTAGCAACGCCTACGAGCAGTACTTC.

The chain couples TRBV6-6 to TRBJ1-2, with 10 bases lining up with TRBD1. The germline V gene encodes CDR1 MNHNY and CDR2 SVGAGI (reference sequence). V dropped 3 bases and J dropped 7; count of bases not matched to a gene: 8. This CDR3 has 15 amino acids. As DNA, the CDR3 is TGTGCCAGCAGTTATTCTGCGGGACAGGGGACTGGCTACACCTTC. As protein: CASSYSAGQGTGYTF.

V is TRBV4-2 and J is TRBJ1-5; no firm D call. The germline V gene encodes CDR1 LGHNA and CDR2 YNFKEQ. This CDR3 region has 15 residues. Trimming stripped 1 base from V and 0 bases from J, with 7 bases between. CDR3 coding DNA: TGTGCCAGCAGCCAAGCGGAGAATAGCAATCAGCCCCAGCATTTT. Its translation: CASSQAENSNQPQHF.

The CDR3: CASSEGRTVPYEQYF. CDR3 in DNA: TGCGCCAGCAGTGAGGGAAGGACAGTCCCCTACGAGCAGTACTTC. The V and J genes are TRBV10-1 and TRBJ2-7, with D perhaps matching TRBD1 (6 bases). The CDR3 is 15 amino acids. CDR1 is WNHNN, CDR2 SYGVQD, per germline (reference sequence). V was cut by 2 bases and J by 2 bases, with 13 bases left in between.

In its sample, this clone was seen a few times. This chain joins TRBV5-8 and TRBJ1-3; 8 nucleotides line up with TRBD1. V lost 4 bases, J lost 4 bases, and 4 bases stayed unmatched. CDR3 length: 14 amino acids. Per germline, CDR1 SGHTS and CDR2 YDEGEE. In DNA form, the CDR3 reads TGTGCCAGCAGCATCGGACAGGGAGGAAACACCATATATTTT. This translates into CASSIGQGGNTIYF. Combining the CDR3 with reference TRBV5-8 and TRBJ1-3 gives the whole variable domain EAGVTQSPTHLIKTRGQQATLRCSPISGHTSVYWYQQALGLGLQFLLWYDEGEERNRGNFPPRFSGRQFPNYSSELNVNALELEDSALYLCASSIGQGGNTIYFGEGSWLTVV.

J is TRBJ2-7 and V is TRBV6-5, with D possibly being TRBD2 (6 bases). The germline V and J ends were trimmed by 5 bases and 3 bases, with 14 bases remaining between them. Germline CDR1 reads MNHEY; CDR2 reads SVGAGI. The CDR3 contains 14 residues. CDR3 loop: CASSTRDWDYEQYF. The CDR3, as DNA: TGTGCCAGCAGTACTCGGGACTGGGACTACGAGCAGTACTTC.

The genes are TRBV19 and TRBJ1-4; TRBD1 is a possible D gene (6 bases). Germline V lookup: CDR1 LNHDA, CDR2 SQIVND (reference sequence). The CDR3 extends over 15 amino acids. V dropped 3 bases and J dropped 7 bases, with 15 bases sitting between them. The CDR3 DNA reads as TGTGCCAGTAGTATCGGAGGGGGGGGGAGTGAAAAACTGTTTTTT. It codes for CASSIGGGGSEKLFF.

The chain employs TRBV6-5 and TRBJ2-5, with D possibly TRBD1 on 5 matching bases. There are 12 residues in the CDR3. The V gene's germline CDR1 is MNHEY and CDR2 SVGAGI. V lost 1 base to trimming and J lost 7 bases, with 7 bases between them. The CDR3 spells CASSYYQGTQYF. CDR3 DNA: TGTGCCAGCAGTTACTACCAGGGGACCCAGTACTTC.

This clone was seen a single time. The CDR3 region is CASSRGRPGGRELFF. DNA for the CDR3: TGTGCCAGCAGTAGGGGCCGCCCGGGGGGAAGGGAGCTGTTTTTT. This chain joins TRBV5-8 and TRBJ2-2, with 7 bases matching TRBD2. V gave up 5 bases and J gave up 9 bases; unmatched junction bases: 13. The CDR3 covers 15 residues. The V gene's germline CDR1 is SGHTS and CDR2 YDEGEE.

CDR3 in DNA: TGCGCCAGCAGCTTTCAGGTAGGGAGTTACAATGAGCAGTTCTTC. Translated: CASSFQVGSYNEQFF. V and J are TRBV5-1 and TRBJ2-1; a weak D match, TRBD2 (5 bases). The V end lost 2 bases, the J end lost 4 bases, and 13 bases lay between the germline ends. This CDR3 is built from 15 residues. Per germline, CDR1 SGHRS and CDR2 YFSETQ.

J is TRBJ1-5 and V is TRBV5-6; a weak D match, TRBD1 (6 bases). Germline-derived CDR1 and CDR2 are SGHDT and YYEEEE. CDR3 length: 13 amino acids. Trimming stripped 4 bases from V and 6 bases from J, with 11 bases between. The CDR3 region is CASSLGGGQPQHF. The CDR3 DNA reads TGTGCCAGCAGCCTAGGGGGTGGTCAGCCCCAGCATTTT.

This clone was seen a few times. The V call is TRBV2, the J call TRBJ2-7, with 7 positions matching TRBD1. V lost 3 bases and J lost 7; bases outside the gene matches: 9. There are 14 residues in the CDR3. Germline lookup yields CDR1 SNHLY and CDR2 FYNNEI. The DNA of the CDR3 is TGTGCCAGCAGTGAGAGGGGTCCAGGGGGAGAGCAGTACTTC. This sequence encodes CASSERGPGGEQYF.

This clone was detected only a few times. Other DNA sequences from this sample encode an identical CDR3 as well. CDR3 sequence: CSASRNEQFF. The DNA of the CDR3 is TGCAGTGCTAGTCGCAATGAGCAGTTCTTC. The chain carries TRBV20-1 and TRBJ2-1; D remains ambiguous. V lost 3 bases, J lost 6 bases, and 3 bases lay in between. Germline assignment: CDR1 DFQATT and CDR2 SNEGSKA (reference sequence). CDR3 length equals 10 residues.